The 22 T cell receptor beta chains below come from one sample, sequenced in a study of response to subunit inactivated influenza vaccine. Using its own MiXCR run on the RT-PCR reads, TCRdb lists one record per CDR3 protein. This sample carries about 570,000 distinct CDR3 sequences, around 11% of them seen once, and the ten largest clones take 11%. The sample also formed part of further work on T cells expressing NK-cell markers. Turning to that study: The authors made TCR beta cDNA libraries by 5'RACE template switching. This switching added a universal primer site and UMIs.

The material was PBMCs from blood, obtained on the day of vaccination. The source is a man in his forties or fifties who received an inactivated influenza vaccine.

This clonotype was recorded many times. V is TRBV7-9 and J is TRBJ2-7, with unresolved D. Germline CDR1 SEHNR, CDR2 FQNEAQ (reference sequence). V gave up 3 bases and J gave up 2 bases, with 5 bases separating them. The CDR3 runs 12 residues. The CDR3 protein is CASSFLAYEQYF. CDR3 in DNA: TGTGCCAGCAGCTTCCTAGCCTACGAGCAGTACTTC.

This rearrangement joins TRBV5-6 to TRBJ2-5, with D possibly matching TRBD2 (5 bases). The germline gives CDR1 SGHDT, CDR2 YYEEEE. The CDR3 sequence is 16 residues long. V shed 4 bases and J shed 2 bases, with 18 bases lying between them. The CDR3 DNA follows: TGTGCCAGCAGCCCGCTATATATGGGGAGTCAAGAGACCCAGTACTTC. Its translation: CASSPLYMGSQETQYF.

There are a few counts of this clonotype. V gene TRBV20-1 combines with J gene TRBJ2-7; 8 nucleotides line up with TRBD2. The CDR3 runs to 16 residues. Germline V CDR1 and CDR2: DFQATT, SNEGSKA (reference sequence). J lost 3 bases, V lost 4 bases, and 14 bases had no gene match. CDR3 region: CSATATIAGLNYEQYF. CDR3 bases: TGCAGTGCTACCGCCACCATAGCGGGGCTTAACTACGAGCAGTACTTC.

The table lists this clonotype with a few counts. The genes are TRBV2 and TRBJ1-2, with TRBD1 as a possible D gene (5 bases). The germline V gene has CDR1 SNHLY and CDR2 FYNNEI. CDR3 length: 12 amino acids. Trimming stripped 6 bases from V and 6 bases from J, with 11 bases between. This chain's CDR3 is CASREDKDGYTF. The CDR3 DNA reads TGTGCCAGCAGAGAGGACAAGGATGGCTACACCTTC.

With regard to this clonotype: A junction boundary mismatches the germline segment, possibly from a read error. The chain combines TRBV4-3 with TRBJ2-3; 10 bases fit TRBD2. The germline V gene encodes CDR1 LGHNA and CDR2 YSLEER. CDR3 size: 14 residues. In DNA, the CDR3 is TGCGCCAGCAGCCAAAATTCCGAACTAGCGGGAAATATTTTT. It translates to CASSQNSELAGNIF.

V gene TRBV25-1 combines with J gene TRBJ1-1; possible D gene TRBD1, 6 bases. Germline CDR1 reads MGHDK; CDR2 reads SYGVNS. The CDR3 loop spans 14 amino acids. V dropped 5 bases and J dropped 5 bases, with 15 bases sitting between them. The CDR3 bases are TGTGCCAGCAGTTTCGGGAACCAGGGGACTGAAGCTTTCTTT. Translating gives CASSFGNQGTEAFF.

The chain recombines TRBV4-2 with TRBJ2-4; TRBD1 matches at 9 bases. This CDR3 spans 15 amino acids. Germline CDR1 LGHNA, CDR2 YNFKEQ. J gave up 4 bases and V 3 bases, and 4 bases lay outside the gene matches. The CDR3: CASSQEGTGKNIQYF. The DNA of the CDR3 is TGTGCCAGCAGCCAGGAAGGGACAGGGAAAAACATTCAGTACTTC.

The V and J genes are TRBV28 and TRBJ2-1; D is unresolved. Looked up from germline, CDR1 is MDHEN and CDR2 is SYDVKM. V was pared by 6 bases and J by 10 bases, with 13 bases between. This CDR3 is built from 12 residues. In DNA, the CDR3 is TGTGCCAGCAGCCCGCCGACATGGGAGCAGTTCTTC. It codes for CASSPPTWEQFF.

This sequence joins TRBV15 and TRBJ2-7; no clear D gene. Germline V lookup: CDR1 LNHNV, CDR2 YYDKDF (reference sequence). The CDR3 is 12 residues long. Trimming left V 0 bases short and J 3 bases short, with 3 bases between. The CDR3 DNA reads TGTGCCACCAGCAGAGATTTCTACGAGCAGTACTTC. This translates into CATSRDFYEQYF.

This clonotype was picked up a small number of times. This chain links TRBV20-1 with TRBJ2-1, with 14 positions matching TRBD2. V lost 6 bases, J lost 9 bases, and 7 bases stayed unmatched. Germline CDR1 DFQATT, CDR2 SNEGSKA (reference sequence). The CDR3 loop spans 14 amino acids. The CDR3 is CSAPGLAGVSEQFF. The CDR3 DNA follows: TGCAGTGCCCCGGGACTAGCGGGAGTCAGTGAGCAGTTCTTC.

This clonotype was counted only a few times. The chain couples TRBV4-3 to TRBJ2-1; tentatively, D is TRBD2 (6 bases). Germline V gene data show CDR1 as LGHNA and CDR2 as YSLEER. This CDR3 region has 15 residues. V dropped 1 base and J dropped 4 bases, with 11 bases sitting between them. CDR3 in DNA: TGCGCCAGCAGCCAAGGCGGGACTCCGTACAATGAGCAGTTCTTC. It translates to CASSQGGTPYNEQFF.

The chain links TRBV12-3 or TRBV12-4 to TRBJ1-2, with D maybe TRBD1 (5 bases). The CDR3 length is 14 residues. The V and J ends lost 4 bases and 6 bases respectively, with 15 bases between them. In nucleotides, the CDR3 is TGTGCCAGCAGTTATTTCCAGGGAGTACATGGCTACACCTTC. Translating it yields CASSYFQGVHGYTF.

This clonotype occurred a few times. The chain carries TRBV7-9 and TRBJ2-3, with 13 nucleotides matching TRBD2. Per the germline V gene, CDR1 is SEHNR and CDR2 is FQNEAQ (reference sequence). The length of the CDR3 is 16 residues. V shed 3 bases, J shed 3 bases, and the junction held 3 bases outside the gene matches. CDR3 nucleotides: TGTGCCAGCAGCTTGCGGACTAGCGGGAGAACAGATACGCAGTATTTT. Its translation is CASSLRTSGRTDTQYF.

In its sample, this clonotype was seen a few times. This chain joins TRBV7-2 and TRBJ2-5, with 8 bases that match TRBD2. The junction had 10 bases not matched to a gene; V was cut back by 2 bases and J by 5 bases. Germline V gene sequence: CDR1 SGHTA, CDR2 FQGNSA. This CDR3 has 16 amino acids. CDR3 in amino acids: CASSLPSAGASETQYF. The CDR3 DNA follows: TGTGCCAGCAGCTTACCGTCAGCGGGAGCAAGTGAGACCCAGTACTTC.

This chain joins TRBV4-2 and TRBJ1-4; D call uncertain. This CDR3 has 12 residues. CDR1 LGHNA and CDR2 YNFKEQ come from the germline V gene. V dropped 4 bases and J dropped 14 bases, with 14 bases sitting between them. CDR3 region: CASSPSEEVLFF. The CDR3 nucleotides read TGTGCCAGCAGCCCATCGGAGGAGGTGCTGTTTTTT.

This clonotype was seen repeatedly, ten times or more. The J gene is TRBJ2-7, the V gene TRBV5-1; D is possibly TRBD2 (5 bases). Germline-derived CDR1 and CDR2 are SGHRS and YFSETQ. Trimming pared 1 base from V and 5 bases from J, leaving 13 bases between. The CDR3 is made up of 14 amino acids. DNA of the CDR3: TGCGCCAGCAGCTTGAGAGGGATTGGGCACGAGCAGTACTTC. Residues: CASSLRGIGHEQYF.

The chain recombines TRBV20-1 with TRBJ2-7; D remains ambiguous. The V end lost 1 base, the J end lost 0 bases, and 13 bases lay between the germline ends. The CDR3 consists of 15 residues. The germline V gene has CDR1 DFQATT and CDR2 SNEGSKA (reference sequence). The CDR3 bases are TGCAGTGCTAGAGTTTATAGGTCCAACTCCTACGAGCAGTACTTC. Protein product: CSARVYRSNSYEQYF.

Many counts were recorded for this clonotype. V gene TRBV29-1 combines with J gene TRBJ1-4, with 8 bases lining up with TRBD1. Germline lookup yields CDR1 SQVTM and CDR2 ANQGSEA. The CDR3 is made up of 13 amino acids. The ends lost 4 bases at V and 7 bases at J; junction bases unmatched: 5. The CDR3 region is CSVAGGVGEKLFF. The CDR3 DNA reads TGCAGCGTTGCAGGGGGCGTCGGTGAAAAACTGTTTTTT.

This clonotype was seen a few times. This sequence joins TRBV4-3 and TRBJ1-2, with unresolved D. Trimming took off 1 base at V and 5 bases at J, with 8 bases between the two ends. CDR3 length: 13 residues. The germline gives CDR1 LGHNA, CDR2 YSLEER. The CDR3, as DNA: TGCGCCAGCAGCCAAGCCACGGATTATGGCTACACCTTC. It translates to CASSQATDYGYTF.

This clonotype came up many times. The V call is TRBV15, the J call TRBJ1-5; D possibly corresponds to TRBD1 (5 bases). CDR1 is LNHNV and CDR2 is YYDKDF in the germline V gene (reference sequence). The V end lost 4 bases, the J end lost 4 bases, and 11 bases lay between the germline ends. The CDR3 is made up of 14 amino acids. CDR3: CATSNARVNQPQHF. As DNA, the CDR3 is TGTGCCACCAGCAACGCCAGGGTAAATCAGCCCCAGCATTTT. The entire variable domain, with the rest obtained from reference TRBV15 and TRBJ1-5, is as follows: DAMVIQNPRYQVTQFGKPVTLSCSQTLNHNVMYWYQQKSSQAPKLLFHYYDKDFNNEADTPDNFQSRRPNTSFCFLDIRSPGLGDTAMYLCATSNARVNQPQHFGDGTRLSIL.

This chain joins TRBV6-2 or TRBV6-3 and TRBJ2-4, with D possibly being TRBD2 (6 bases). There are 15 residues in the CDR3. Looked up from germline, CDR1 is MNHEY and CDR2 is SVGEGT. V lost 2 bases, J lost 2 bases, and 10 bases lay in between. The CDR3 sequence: CASSYRGLTKNIQYF. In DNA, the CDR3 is TGTGCCAGCAGTTACCGGGGGTTGACCAAAAACATTCAGTACTTC.

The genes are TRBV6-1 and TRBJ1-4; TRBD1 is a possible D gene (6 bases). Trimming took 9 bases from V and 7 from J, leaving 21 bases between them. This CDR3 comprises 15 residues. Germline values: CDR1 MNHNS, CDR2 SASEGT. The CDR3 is CASSWGGGRSEKLFF. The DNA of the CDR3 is TGTGCCAGTTCCTGGGGGGGGGGCCGTTCTGAAAAACTGTTTTTT.